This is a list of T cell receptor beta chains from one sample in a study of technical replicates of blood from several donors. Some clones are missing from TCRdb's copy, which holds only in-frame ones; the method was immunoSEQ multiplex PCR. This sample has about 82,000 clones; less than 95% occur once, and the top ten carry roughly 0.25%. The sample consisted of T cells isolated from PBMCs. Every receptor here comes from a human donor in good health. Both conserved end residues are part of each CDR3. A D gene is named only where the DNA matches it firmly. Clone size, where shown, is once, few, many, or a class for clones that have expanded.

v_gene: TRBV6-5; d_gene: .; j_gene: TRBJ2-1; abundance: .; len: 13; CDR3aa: CASVIVESGEQFF; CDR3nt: TGTGCCAGCGTTATAGTGGAGAGCGGTGAGCAGTTCTTC
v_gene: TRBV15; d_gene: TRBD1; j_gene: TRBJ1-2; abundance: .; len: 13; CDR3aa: CATSSGQDYGYTF; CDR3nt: TGTGCCACCAGCAGCGGACAGGACTATGGCTACACCTTC
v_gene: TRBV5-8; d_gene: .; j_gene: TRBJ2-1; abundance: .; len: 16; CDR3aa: CASSSFFSVASNEQFF; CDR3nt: TGTGCCAGCAGCTCCTTCTTCTCGGTAGCGTCAAATGAGCAGTTCTTC
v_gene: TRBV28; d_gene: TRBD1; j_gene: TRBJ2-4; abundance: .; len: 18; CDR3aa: CASSLRASRGQAKNIQYF; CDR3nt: TGTGCCAGCAGCCTCCGGGCCTCAAGGGGGCAAGCCAAAAACATTCAGTACTTC
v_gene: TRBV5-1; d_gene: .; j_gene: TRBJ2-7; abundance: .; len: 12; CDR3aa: CASSLNAYEQYF; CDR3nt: TGCGCCAGCAGCCTAAATGCCTACGAGCAGTACTTC
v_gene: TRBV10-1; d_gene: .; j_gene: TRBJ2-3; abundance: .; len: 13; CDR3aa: CASSPRDADTQYF; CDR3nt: TGCGCCAGCAGCCCGAGGGATGCAGATACGCAGTATTTT
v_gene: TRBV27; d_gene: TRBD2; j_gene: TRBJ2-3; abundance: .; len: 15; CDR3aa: CASSITSGSADTQYF; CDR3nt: TGTGCCAGCAGTATCACTAGCGGGAGCGCAGATACGCAGTATTTT
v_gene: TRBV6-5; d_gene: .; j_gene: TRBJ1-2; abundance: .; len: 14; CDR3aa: CASSYSEANYGYTF; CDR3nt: TGTGCCAGCAGTTACTCGGAGGCGAACTATGGCTACACCTTC
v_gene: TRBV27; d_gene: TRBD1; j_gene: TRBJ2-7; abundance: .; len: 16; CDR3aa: CASRWAGTGLFYEQYF; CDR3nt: TGTGCCAGCAGATGGGCCGGGACAGGGCTCTTCTACGAGCAGTACTTC
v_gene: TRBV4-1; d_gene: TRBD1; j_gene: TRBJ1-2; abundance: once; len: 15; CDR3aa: CASNPGAGGYYGYTF; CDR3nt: TGCGCCAGCAACCCTGGTGCAGGGGGCTACTATGGCTACACCTTC
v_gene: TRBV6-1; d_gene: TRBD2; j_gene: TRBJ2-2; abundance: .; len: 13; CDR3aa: CASSGTTRGELFF; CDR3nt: TGTGCCAGCAGCGGGACTACACGAGGGGAGCTGTTTTTT
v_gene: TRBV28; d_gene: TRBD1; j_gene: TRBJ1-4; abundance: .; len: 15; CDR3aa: CASSLIGDRPEKLFF; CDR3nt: TGTGCCAGCAGTTTAATCGGGGACAGGCCTGAAAAACTGTTTTTT
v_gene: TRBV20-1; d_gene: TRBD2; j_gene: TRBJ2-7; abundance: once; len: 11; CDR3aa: CSASGGFEQYF; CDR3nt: TGCAGTGCTAGCGGGGGGTTCGAGCAGTACTTC
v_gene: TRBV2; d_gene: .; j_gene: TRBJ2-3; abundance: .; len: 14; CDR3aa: CASSEVQDTDTQYF; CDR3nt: TGTGCCAGCAGTGAAGTTCAGGACACAGATACGCAGTATTTT
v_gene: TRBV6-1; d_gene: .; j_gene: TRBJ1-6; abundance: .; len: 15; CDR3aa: CASSEIRTANSPLHF; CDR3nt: TGTGCCAGCAGTGAGATTAGGACAGCAAATTCACCCCTCCACTTT
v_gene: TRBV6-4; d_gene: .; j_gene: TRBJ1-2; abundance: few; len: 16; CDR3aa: CASSDQLISGLDGYTF; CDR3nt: TGTGCCAGCAGTGACCAACTTATTTCAGGGCTGGATGGCTACACCTTC
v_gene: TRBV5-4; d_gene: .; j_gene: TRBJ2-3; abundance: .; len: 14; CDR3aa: CASSPRTGTDTQYF; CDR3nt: TGTGCCAGCAGCCCCAGGACTGGCACAGATACGCAGTATTTT
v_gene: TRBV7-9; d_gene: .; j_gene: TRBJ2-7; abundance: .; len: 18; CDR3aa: CASSLVIIPRGLSYEQYF; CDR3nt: TGTGCCAGCAGCTTAGTAATTATACCCCGAGGACTGTCCTACGAGCAGTACTTC
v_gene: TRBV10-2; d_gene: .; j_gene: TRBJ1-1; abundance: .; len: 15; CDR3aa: CASSVSPAGENEAFF; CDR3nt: TGCGCCAGCAGTGTGTCCCCCGCGGGTGAGAATGAAGCTTTCTTT
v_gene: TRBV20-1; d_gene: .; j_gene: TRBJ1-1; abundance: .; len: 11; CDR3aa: CSALEATEAFF; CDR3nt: TGCAGTGCCCTGGAGGCCACTGAAGCTTTCTTT
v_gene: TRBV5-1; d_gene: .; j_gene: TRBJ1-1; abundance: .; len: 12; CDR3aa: CASSLGQRQAFF; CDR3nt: TGCGCCAGCAGCTTGGGACAGAGGCAAGCTTTCTTT
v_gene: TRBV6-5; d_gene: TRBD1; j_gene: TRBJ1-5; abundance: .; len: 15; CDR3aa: CASSPDRGGNQPQHF; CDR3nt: TGTGCCAGCAGCCCGGACAGGGGAGGGAATCAGCCCCAGCATTTT
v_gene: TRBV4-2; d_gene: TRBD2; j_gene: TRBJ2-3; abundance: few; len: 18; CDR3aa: CASSHPGLDLSSTDTQYF; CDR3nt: TGTGCCAGCAGTCACCCGGGACTAGACCTTTCTAGCACAGATACGCAGTATTTT
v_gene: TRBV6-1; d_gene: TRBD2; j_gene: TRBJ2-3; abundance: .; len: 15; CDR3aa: CASSTTSESTDTQYF; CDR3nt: TGTGCCAGCTCTACCACTAGCGAGAGCACAGATACGCAGTATTTT
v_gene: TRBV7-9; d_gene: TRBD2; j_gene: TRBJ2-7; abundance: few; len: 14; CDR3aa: CASSSGLAGSEQYF; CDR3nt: TGTGCCAGCAGCTCGGGACTAGCGGGCTCGGAGCAGTACTTC
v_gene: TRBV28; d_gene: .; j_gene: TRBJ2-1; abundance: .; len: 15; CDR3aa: CASSLGGLLYNEQFF; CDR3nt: TGTGCCAGCAGTTTAGGAGGGCTACTCTACAATGAGCAGTTCTTC
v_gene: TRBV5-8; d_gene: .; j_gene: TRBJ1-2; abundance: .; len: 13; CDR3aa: CASTLLGAYGYTF; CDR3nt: TGTGCCAGCACCCTGCTTGGGGCCTATGGCTACACCTTC
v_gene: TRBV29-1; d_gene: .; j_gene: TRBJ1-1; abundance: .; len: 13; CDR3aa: CSVVPHRNTEAFF; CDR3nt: TGCAGCGTTGTACCCCATAGGAACACTGAAGCTTTCTTT
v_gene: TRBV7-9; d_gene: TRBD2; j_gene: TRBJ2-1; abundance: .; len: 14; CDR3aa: CASSSIAGVDEQFF; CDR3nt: TGTGCCAGCAGCTCCATAGCGGGAGTGGATGAGCAGTTCTTC
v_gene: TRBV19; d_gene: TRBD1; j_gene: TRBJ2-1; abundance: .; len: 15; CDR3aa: CASKAAGQGHNEQFF; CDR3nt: TGTGCCAGTAAGGCGGCGGGACAGGGCCACAATGAGCAGTTCTTC
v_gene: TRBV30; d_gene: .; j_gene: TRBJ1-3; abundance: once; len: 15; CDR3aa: CAWRRGGISGNTIYF; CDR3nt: TGTGCCTGGAGACGCGGGGGAATCTCTGGAAACACCATATATTTT
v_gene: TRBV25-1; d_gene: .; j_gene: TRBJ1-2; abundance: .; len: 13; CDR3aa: CASSERRSYGYTF; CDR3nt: TGTGCCAGCAGTGAGCGGCGGAGCTATGGCTACACCTTC
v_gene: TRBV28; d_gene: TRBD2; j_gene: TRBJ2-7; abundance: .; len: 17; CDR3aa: CASSLILGSSGINEQYF; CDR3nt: TGTGCCAGCAGTTTAATCTTAGGGTCTAGCGGGATCAACGAGCAGTACTTC
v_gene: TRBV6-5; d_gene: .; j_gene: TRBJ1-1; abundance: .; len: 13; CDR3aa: CASIGTLGTEAFF; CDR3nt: TGTGCCAGCATCGGGACTCTGGGGACTGAAGCTTTCTTT
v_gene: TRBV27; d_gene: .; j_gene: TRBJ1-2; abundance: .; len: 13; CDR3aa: CASSFTANYGYTF; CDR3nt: TGTGCCAGCAGTTTCACAGCTAACTATGGCTACACCTTC
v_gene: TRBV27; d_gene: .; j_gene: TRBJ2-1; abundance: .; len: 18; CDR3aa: CASKAGAFGWAPYNEQFF; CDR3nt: TGTGCCAGCAAGGCCGGCGCTTTTGGATGGGCTCCCTACAATGAGCAGTTCTTC
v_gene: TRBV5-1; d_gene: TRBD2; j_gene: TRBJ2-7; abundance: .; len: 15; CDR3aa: CASSTGLAGHNEQYF; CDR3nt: TGCGCCAGCAGCACCGGACTAGCGGGACACAACGAGCAGTACTTC
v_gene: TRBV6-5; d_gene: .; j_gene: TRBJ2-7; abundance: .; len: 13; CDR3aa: CASSYSQSYEQYF; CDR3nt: TGTGCCAGCAGTTACTCGCAGTCATACGAGCAGTACTTC
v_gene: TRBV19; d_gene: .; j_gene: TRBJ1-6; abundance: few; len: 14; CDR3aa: CASSIDPGGSPLHF; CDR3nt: TGTGCCAGTAGTATAGATCCGGGGGGATCACCCCTCCACTTT
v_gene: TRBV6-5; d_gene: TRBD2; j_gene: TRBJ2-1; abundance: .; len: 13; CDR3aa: CASQRDSYNEQFF; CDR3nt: TGTGCCAGCCAGCGGGACTCCTACAATGAGCAGTTCTTC
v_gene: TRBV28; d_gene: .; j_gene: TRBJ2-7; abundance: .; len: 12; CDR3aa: CASSFATYEQYF; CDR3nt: TGTGCCAGCAGTTTTGCGACCTACGAGCAGTACTTC
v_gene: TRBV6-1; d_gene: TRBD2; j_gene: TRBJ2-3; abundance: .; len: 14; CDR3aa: CASLTSGGTDTQYF; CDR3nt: TGTGCCAGCCTAACTAGCGGCGGGACAGATACGCAGTATTTT
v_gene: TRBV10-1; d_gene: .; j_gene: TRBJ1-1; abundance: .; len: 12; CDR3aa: CASSDRNTEAFF; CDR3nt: TGCGCCAGCAGTGACAGGAACACTGAAGCTTTCTTT
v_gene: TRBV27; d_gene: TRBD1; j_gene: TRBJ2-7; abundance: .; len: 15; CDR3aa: CASSFLGQGRYEQYF; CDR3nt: TGTGCCAGCAGTTTTCTGGGACAGGGACGATACGAGCAGTACTTC